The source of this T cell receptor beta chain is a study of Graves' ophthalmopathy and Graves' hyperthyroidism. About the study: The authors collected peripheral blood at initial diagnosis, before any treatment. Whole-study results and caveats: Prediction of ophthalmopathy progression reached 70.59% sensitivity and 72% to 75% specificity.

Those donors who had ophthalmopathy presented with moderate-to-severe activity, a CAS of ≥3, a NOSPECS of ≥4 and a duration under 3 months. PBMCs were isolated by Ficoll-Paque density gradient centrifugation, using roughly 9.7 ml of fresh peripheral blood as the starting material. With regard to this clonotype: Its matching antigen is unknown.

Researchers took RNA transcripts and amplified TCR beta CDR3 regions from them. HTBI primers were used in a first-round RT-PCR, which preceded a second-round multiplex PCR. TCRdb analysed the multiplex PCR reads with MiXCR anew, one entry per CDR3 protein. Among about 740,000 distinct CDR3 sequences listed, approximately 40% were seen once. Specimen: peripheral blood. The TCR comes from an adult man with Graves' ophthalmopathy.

The CDR3 sequence: CAISAPRNYGYTF. CDR3 nucleotide sequence: TGTGCCATCAGTGCTCCGAGGAACTATGGCTACACCTTC. The chain has TRBV10-3 and TRBJ1-2; D is unclear. V was shortened by 4 bases and J by 2 bases, with 8 bases between the two germline ends. CDR3 size: 13 residues. CDR1 ENHRY and CDR2 SYGVKD come from the germline V gene.